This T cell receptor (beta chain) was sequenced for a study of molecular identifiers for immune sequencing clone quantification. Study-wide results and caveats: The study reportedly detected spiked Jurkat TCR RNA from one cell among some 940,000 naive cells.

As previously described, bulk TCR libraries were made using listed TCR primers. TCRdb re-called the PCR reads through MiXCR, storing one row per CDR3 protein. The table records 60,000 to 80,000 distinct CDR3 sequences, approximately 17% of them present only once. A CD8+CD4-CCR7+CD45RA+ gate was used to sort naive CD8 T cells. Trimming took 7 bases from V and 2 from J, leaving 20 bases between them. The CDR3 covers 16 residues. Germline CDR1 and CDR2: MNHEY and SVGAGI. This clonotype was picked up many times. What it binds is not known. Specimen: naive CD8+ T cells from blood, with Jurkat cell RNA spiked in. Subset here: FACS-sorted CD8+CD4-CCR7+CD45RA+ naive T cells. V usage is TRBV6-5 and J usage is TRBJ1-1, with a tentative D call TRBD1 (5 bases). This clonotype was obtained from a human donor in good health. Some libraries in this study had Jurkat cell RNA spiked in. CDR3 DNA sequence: TGTGCCAGCACCCGACCGGTGGGGGGGGGAAACACTGAAGCTTTCTTT. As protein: CASTRPVGGGNTEAFF.